This T cell receptor (beta chain) was captured by sequencing in a study of tumor-infiltrating lymphocytes in primary liver carcinoma. General observations from the study: Less overlap was seen in tumor-adjacent and tumor-blood pairs than in tumor region pairs.

Per germline, CDR1 SGHDN and CDR2 FVKESK. This CDR3 is built from 12 residues. With respect to this clonotype: The antigen remains undetermined. One end of the junction is discordant with germline, which a read error may explain.

The source of the blood RNA was unsorted whole blood, and germline DNA was extracted as well. cDNA specific to TCR beta was made from around 470 ng of total RNA, with a constant-region primer employed for priming. Amplification in three nested multiplex PCR rounds with slightly modified ARM-PCR gave rise to TCR beta libraries. It was with TRBV1-TRBV30 forward primers and a C-beta reverse primer that the first two PCR rounds were run, at around 10 cycles each. MiXCR was run by TCRdb on the multiplex PCR reads, yielding one entry per CDR3 protein. The repertoire consists of roughly 180,000 distinct CDR3 sequences, with around 60% occurring once and the leading ten covering about 70%.

The sequence was collected from a man in his forties with primary liver carcinoma and hepatitis B virus infection. Sequencing input: peripheral blood. V gene TRBV14 combines with J gene TRBJ1-4; D gene unclear. CDR3: CANSRIRQKLFF. CDR3 sequence (DNA): TGTGCCAACAGCCGGATCCGACAAAAGCTGTTTTTT.